These 17 T cell receptor beta chains came from one sample sequenced in a study of cytomegalovirus exposure and HLA in healthy donors. 60 Vbeta and 13 Jbeta primers were used in PCR. Some clones are missing from TCRdb's copy, which holds only in-frame ones; the method was immunoSEQ multiplex PCR. The sample holds 150,000 to 200,000 clones, under 85% seen once. Source material: PBMCs. The source is a man aged 50 to 59 in good health and CMV-seropositive.

The rearrangement links TRBV6-6 to TRBJ2-7, with TRBD1 matching 9 bases. V lost 6 bases and J lost 5; bases outside the gene matches: 11. CDR1 is MNHNY and CDR2 is SVGAGI in the germline V gene (reference sequence). This CDR3 contains 15 residues. This CDR3 reads CASSRDRDRAHEQYF. Here the CDR3 DNA reads TGTGCCAGCAGCCGGGACCGGGACAGGGCCCACGAGCAGTACTTC.

This chain connects TRBV6-5 to TRBJ2-5, with 8 bases fitting TRBD2. Germline V gene lookup returns CDR1 MNHEY and CDR2 SVGAGI. There are 15 residues in the CDR3. Trimming took 6 bases from V and 1 from J; bases not matched to a gene: 7. In nucleotides, the CDR3 is TGTGCCAGCAGACACCTCCTAGCGGGCCAAGAGACCCAGTACTTC. This translates into CASRHLLAGQETQYF.

The chain joins TRBV27 to TRBJ2-3; D not resolved. Germline V gives CDR1 MNHEY, CDR2 SMNVEV (reference sequence). The V end lost 2 bases, the J end lost 6 bases, and 12 bases lay between the germline ends. The CDR3 has 14 residues. CDR3 sequence: CASSLGMRWDTQYF. The CDR3 nucleotides read TGTGCCAGCAGTTTAGGCATGCGGTGGGATACGCAGTATTTT.

V is TRBV6-5 and J is TRBJ1-4; D is uncertain. The CDR3 is made up of 13 amino acids. From germline, CDR1 is MNHEY and CDR2 SVGAGI. The V end was cut by 9 bases, the J end by 5 bases, with 13 bases between. For the CDR3, the DNA is TGTGCCAGTGCACTCAGGAGGAATGAAAAACTGTTTTTT. Protein sequence: CASALRRNEKLFF.

The chain is built from TRBV13 and TRBJ2-3; TRBD2 matches 10 bases. In germline, CDR1 is PRHDT, CDR2 FYEKMQ (reference sequence). The CDR3 covers 17 residues. With V trimmed by 0 bases and J by 5 bases, 8 bases remained unmatched. The CDR3 DNA reads as TGTGCCAGCAGCTTAGGCCTCGCTAGCGGGGGAGTAGATACGCAGTATTTT. Its protein product is CASSLGLASGGVDTQYF.

The chain couples TRBV25-1 to TRBJ2-3, with 9 bases identical to TRBD1. The CDR3 is made up of 17 amino acids. J was trimmed by 4 bases and V by 4 bases; bases with no gene match: 12. Germline CDR1 and CDR2: MGHDK and SYGVNS. The CDR3 spells CASSALGQGGYSDTQYF. CDR3 coding DNA: TGTGCCAGCAGTGCGTTGGGACAGGGAGGGTATTCAGATACGCAGTATTTT.

The chain employs TRBV9 and TRBJ2-3; 7 bases are shared with TRBD1. The CDR3 is 15 residues long. Unmatched junction bases numbered 5, after V lost 2 bases and J lost 2 bases. From germline, CDR1 is SGDLS and CDR2 YYNGEE. The DNA for the CDR3 is TGTGCCAGCAGCGTCGGGACAGTCTTCACAGATACGCAGTATTTT. This gives the protein CASSVGTVFTDTQYF.

The chain carries TRBV4-3 and TRBJ2-1, with D possibly being TRBD1 (6 bases). In germline, CDR1 is LGHNA, CDR2 YSLEER. V lost 3 bases, J lost 3 bases, and 12 bases lay in between. The CDR3 is 15 residues long. The CDR3 DNA reads as TGCGCCAGCAGCCATTACAGGGTTGGCTACAATGAGCAGTTCTTC. Residues: CASSHYRVGYNEQFF.

The V call is TRBV5-4, the J call TRBJ2-3, with 7 bases identical to TRBD2. Germline CDR1 and CDR2: SGHNT and YYREEE (reference sequence). The CDR3 contains 15 residues. V shed 4 bases and J 2 bases; nucleotides not matched to a gene: 7. DNA for the CDR3: TGTGCCAGCAGCGCGCGAGCGGGGTCCACAGATACGCAGTATTTT. Protein: CASSARAGSTDTQYF.

This chain joins TRBV10-3 and TRBJ1-1; D remains unclear. Trimming shortened V by 6 bases and J by 0 bases, and 11 bases separated the two germline ends. This CDR3 spans 14 amino acids. Looked up from germline, CDR1 is ENHRY and CDR2 is SYGVKD. CDR3 nucleotides: TGTGCCATCAGGAGCTTCGAGATGAACACTGAAGCTTTCTTT. It specifies CAIRSFEMNTEAFF.

For the CDR3, the DNA is TGTGCCAGCAGCTTAACACGGCAGGCTAACTATGGCTACACCTTC. Protein: CASSLTRQANYGYTF. The chain carries TRBV5-5 and TRBJ1-2; D gene uncertain. The ends were cut back, 2 bases at V and 0 bases at J, with 11 bases in the middle. The CDR3 extends over 15 amino acids. The germline gives CDR1 SGHKS, CDR2 YYEKEE (reference sequence).

This chain connects TRBV30 to TRBJ2-3, with D perhaps matching TRBD2 (5 bases). V was pared by 3 bases and J by 2 bases, with 9 bases between. Germline CDR1 and CDR2: GTSNPN and SVGIG (reference sequence). This CDR3 is built from 13 residues. CDR3 protein: CAWSPTITDTQYF. The CDR3 nucleotides are TGTGCCTGGAGCCCGACTATCACAGATACGCAGTATTTT.

The chain links TRBV5-1 to TRBJ1-4; possible D gene TRBD1, 5 bases. The CDR3 runs 15 residues. Trimming pared 4 bases from V and 7 bases from J, leaving 17 bases between. The germline V gene has CDR1 SGHRS and CDR2 YFSETQ. CDR3 loop: CASSVTGVGGEKLFF. DNA for the CDR3: TGCGCCAGCAGCGTTACCGGCGTCGGGGGTGAAAAACTGTTTTTT.

The gene calls are TRBV18 and TRBJ1-1, with a possible D match to TRBD1 (5 bases). This CDR3 contains 12 residues. Germline V gene data show CDR1 as KGHSH and CDR2 as LQKENI. With 3 bases removed from V and 7 bases from J, the gap between germline ends came to 9 bases. The DNA of the CDR3 is TGTGCCAGCTCACCGGCCGACAGTGAAGCTTTCTTT. Amino acid sequence: CASSPADSEAFF.

This clone was seen a few times. J is TRBJ1-6 and V is TRBV5-4; maybe TRBD1 (6 bases). V was pared by 2 bases and J by 0 bases, with 15 bases between. The CDR3 runs 18 residues. Germline V lookup: CDR1 SGHNT, CDR2 YYREEE (reference sequence). The CDR3 DNA reads TGTGCCAGCAGCTTTGGAGCAGGGGCCAGCTCCTATAATTCACCCCTCCACTTT. Its protein is CASSFGAGASSYNSPLHF.

The chain uses TRBV29-1 and TRBJ2-1; TRBD1 matches at 7 bases. This CDR3 is 13 amino acids long. Germline V gene sequence: CDR1 SQVTM, CDR2 ANQGSEA. Trimming at V came to 7 bases and at J to 7 bases, leaving 10 bases not matched to a gene. The CDR3 reads CSARTGQSNEQFF. The DNA of the CDR3 is TGCAGCGCTAGAACGGGACAGTCGAATGAGCAGTTCTTC.

CDR3 nucleotides: TGCAGCGTTGAATTCTACACAGATACGCAGTATTTT. This translates into CSVEFYTDTQYF. V and J are TRBV29-1 and TRBJ2-3; D unclear. Germline V gives CDR1 SQVTM, CDR2 ANQGSEA. This CDR3 is 12 amino acids long. The ends were cut back, 2 bases at V and 2 bases at J, with 5 bases in the middle.